This T cell receptor (beta chain) was profiled in a study of T-cell reconstitution after alpha-beta-depleted transplantation in children. Unmatched junction bases numbered 3, after V lost 4 bases and J lost 4 bases. CDR1 KGHDR and CDR2 SFDVKD come from the germline V gene. The CDR3 has 14 amino acids. During its preparation, the TCRbeta library received unique molecular identifiers. TCRdb itself ran the PCR reads through MiXCR, one entry per CDR3 protein. The table shows over 400,000 distinct CDR3 sequences, with around 12% occurring only once. The chain joins TRBV24-1 to TRBJ1-2; the match to TRBD1 covers 9 bases. This clonotype was obtained from a human donor who donated a stem cell graft to a child with combined immunodeficiency. Sequenced material: PBMCs from the stem cell graft donor, taken from the stem cell graft. CDR3 sequence: CATSEQGAGYGYTF. For the CDR3, the DNA is TGTGCCACCAGTGAACAGGGGGCCGGCTATGGCTACACCTTC.